The clone carrying this T cell receptor (beta chain) was observed once. The antigen is unknown. The data were obtained in a study of PD-L1 blockade in urothelial cancer. On the study more broadly: Of prior chemotherapy regimens, patients had received between 0 and 3. Whole-study findings and limits: Better survival was predicted when blood TCR clonality before treatment fell below the median.

The germline gives CDR1 KGHSH, CDR2 LQKENI. J was trimmed by 1 base and V by 3 bases; bases with no gene match: 2. There are 15 residues in the CDR3. The time point was: pretreatment peripheral blood. The number of samples from each patient was between 1 and 8, taken pretreatment and on-treatment. Synthetic templates analogous to TCR were spiked into all PCRs individually. Data came from immunoSEQ multiplex PCR; TCRdb stores just in-frame clones and leaves some out. The table lists more than 50,000 clones, around 81% of them singletons, with roughly 2.9% in the top ten. The rearrangement links TRBV18 to TRBJ1-5, with TRBD1 matching 8 bases. The sequencing here drew on PBMCs, taken around atezolizumab (anti-PD-L1) treatment. The TCR sequence derives from a man between 65 and 79 years old with urothelial cancer. The CDR3 DNA is TGTGCCAGCTCACCTGGGACAGGCAGCAATCAGCCCCAGCATTTT. Its translation: CASSPGTGSNQPQHF. Drawing the rest from reference TRBV18 and TRBJ1-5, the complete variable domain is NAGVMQNPRHLVRRRGQEARLRCSPMKGHSHVYWYRQLPEEGLKFMVYLQKENIIDESGMPKERFSAEFPKEGPSILRIQQVVRGDSAAYFCASSPGTGSNQPQHFGDGTRLSIL.